Sequencing of this T cell receptor (beta chain) was carried out in a study of T cell changes during pregnancy in multiple sclerosis. Data came from immunoSEQ multiplex PCR; TCRdb stores just in-frame clones and leaves some out. The data show around 50,000 clones, around 90% seen once. CDR1 and CDR2 from the germline V gene are SGHAT and FQDESV (reference sequence). The CDR3 consists of 13 residues. Deletions cut 3 bases from V and 1 base from J, with 7 bases between. This receptor was taken from a female donor in good health, enrolled as a control in a pregnancy study. The chain couples TRBV11-1 to TRBJ2-7; no reliable D call. The sample was CD4+ T cells from peripheral blood mononuclear cells, taken after pregnancy. CDR3 in DNA: TGTGCCAGCAGCTTTGCAGGTTCCTACGAGCAGTACTTC. Protein product: CASSFAGSYEQYF.